Below are 10 T cell receptor beta chains sequenced from a single sample in a study of Graves' ophthalmopathy and Graves' hyperthyroidism. RNA served as the template for amplifying TCR beta CDR3 regions. In the first round, RT-PCR was carried out with HTBI primers, and a multiplex PCR formed the second round. TCRdb redid the calling of the multiplex PCR reads with MiXCR, one entry per CDR3 protein. The sample shows about 660,000 distinct CDR3 sequences, just over 40% of them seen only once. Specimen: peripheral blood. The source is an adult man with Graves' ophthalmopathy.

The rearrangement joins TRBV20-1 to TRBJ1-1, with TRBD1 as a possible D gene (6 bases). The CDR3 has 17 residues. In germline, CDR1 is DFQATT, CDR2 SNEGSKA (reference sequence). Trimming shortened V by 0 bases and J by 5 bases, and 22 bases separated the two germline ends. The CDR3 protein is CSARDLTGINKRTEAFF. The CDR3 DNA sequence: TGCAGTGCTAGAGATCTTACAGGGATTAACAAACGGACTGAAGCTTTCTTT.

J is TRBJ2-7 and V is TRBV19; the D gene could be TRBD1 or TRBD2 (5 bases each). V lost 11 bases to trimming and J lost 2 bases, with 31 bases between them. This CDR3 is 18 amino acids long. Germline CDR1 reads LNHDA; CDR2 reads SQIVND (reference sequence). The CDR3 spells CAWSVLPPGPQPTYEQYF. The CDR3 nucleotides are TGTGCCTGGAGTGTCCTACCCCCGGGACCGCAGCCGACCTACGAGCAGTACTTC.

At least ten counts were recorded for this clonotype. This chain links TRBV5-6 with TRBJ1-1; 7 nucleotides agree with TRBD1. CDR3 length: 14 amino acids. V shed 0 bases and J 4 bases; nucleotides not matched to a gene: 3. Germline V gives CDR1 SGHDT, CDR2 YYEEEE. CDR3 loop: CASSLGNRGTEAFF. Here the CDR3 DNA reads TGTGCCAGCAGCTTGGGAAACAGGGGCACTGAAGCTTTCTTT. Looking up the rest from reference TRBV5-6 and TRBJ1-1 gives the full variable domain: DAGVTQSPTHLIKTRGQQVTLRCSPKSGHDTVSWYQQALGQGPQFIFQYYEEEERQRGNFPDRFSGHQFPNYSSELNVNALLLGDSALYLCASSLGNRGTEAFFGQGTRLTVV.

This clonotype was detected a few times. This chain uses TRBV4-1 with TRBJ1-2; a weak D match, TRBD1 (6 bases). This CDR3 region has 15 residues. The germline CDR1 and CDR2 sequences are MGHRA and YSYEKL. Trimming took off 1 base at V and 5 bases at J, with 14 bases between the two ends. CDR3 bases: TGCGCCAGCAGCCAAGCCCCGGGGCAGGGGTATGGCTACACCTTC. It specifies CASSQAPGQGYGYTF.

This clonotype turned up a few times. The junction does not match germline at one end; this may be a read error. CDR3 amino acids: CASSPRDLNNSPLHF. The CDR3 DNA sequence: TGCGCCAGCAGCCCCCGGGACCTAAATAATTCACCCCTCCACTTT. The V and J genes are TRBV7-8 and TRBJ1-6; D may be TRBD1 (5 bases). The CDR3 length is 15 residues. Germline CDR1 SGHVS, CDR2 FQNEAQ.

In its sample, this clonotype was seen a few times. The J gene is TRBJ2-2, the V gene TRBV7-3, with D perhaps assigned TRBD1 or TRBD2 (5 bases each). Trimming left V 5 bases short and J 6 bases short, with 13 bases between. Germline V lookup: CDR1 SGHTA, CDR2 FQGTGA. This CDR3 has 14 amino acids. CDR3 sequence (DNA): TGTGCCAGCAGCCGGGCGCGAGGGGCCGGGGAGCTGTTTTTT. Protein: CASSRARGAGELFF. The whole variable domain, filled in from reference TRBV7-3 and TRBJ2-2, reads GAGVSQTPSNKVTEKGKYVELRCDPISGHTALYWYRQSLGQGPEFLIYFQGTGAADDSGLPNDRFFAVRPEGSVSTLKIQRTERGDSAVYLCASSRARGAGELFFGEGSRLTVL.

The rearrangement links TRBV7-2 to TRBJ1-1, with 8 nucleotides matching TRBD1. The CDR3 spans 16 residues. The V gene's germline CDR1 is SGHTA and CDR2 FQGNSA. Trimming removed 6 bases from V and 3 bases from J; junction bases left unmatched: 12. The CDR3 here is CASSPRTGYGDTEAFF. Written as DNA, the CDR3 is TGTGCCAGCAGTCCAAGGACAGGGTACGGAGACACTGAAGCTTTCTTT.

A single count supports this clonotype. One junction end does not reproduce the germline sequence, and a read error may be involved. The chain recombines TRBV6-1 with TRBJ2-5; the match to TRBD2 covers 8 bases. This CDR3 comprises 15 residues. Looked up from germline, CDR1 is MNHNS and CDR2 is SASEGT. The CDR3, as DNA: TGTGCCGGCAGTGCGGCTAGCGGGTCCCAAGAGACCCAGTACTTC. Protein: CAGSAASGSQETQYF.

Comment on this clonotype: A much larger clonotype is one base distant, so this may be a read error. Without the conserved terminal phenylalanine or tryptophan, this CDR3 likely stems from a read error. The CDR3 sequence: CSASGTGNNSPLHL. DNA for the CDR3: TGCAGTGCTTCCGGGACAGGGAATAATTCACCCCTCCACCTT. The genes are TRBV20-1 and TRBJ1-6; 9 bases agree with TRBD1. The length of the CDR3 is 14 residues. V gave up 5 bases and J gave up 5 bases; unmatched junction bases: 4. Germline V lookup: CDR1 DFQATT, CDR2 SNEGSKA (reference sequence).

This clonotype was seen only a few times. The chain couples TRBV5-5 to TRBJ2-5; 8 positions match TRBD1. The CDR3 runs to 16 residues. Trimming cost V 3 bases and J 6 bases; bases outside gene matches: 13. CDR1 is SGHKS and CDR2 is YYEKEE in the germline V gene (reference sequence). CDR3 nucleotides: TGTGCCAGCAGCTGGGGTCAGGGGGCCGGGCAGCAGACCCAGTACTTC. It specifies CASSWGQGAGQQTQYF.